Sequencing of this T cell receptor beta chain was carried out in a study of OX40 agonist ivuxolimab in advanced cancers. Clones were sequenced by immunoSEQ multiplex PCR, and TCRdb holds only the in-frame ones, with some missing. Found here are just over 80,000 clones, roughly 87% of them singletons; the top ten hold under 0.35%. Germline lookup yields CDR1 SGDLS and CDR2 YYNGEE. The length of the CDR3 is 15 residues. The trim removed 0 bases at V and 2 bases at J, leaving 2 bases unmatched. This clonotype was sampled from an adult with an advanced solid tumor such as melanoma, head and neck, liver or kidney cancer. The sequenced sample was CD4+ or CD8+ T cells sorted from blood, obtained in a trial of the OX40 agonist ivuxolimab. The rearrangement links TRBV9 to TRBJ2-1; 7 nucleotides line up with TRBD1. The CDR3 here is CASSVDRGAYNEQFF. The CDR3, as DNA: TGTGCCAGCAGCGTAGACAGGGGCGCCTACAATGAGCAGTTCTTC.